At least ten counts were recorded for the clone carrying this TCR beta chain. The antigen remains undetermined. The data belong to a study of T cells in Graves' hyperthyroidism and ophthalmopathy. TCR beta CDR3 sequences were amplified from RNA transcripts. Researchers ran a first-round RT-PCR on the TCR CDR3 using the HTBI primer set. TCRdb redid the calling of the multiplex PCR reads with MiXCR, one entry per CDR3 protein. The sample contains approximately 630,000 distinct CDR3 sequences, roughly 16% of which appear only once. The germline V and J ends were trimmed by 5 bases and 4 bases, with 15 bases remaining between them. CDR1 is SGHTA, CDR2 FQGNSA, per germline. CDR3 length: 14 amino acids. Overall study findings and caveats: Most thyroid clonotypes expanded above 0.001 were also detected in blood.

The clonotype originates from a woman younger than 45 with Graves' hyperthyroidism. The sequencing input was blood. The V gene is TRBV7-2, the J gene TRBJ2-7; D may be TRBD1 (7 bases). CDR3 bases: TGTGCCAGCAGCCCCAGGGGGGCTATGTACGAGCAGTACTTC. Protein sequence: CASSPRGAMYEQYF.